These 4 T cell receptor beta chains were sequenced from one sample in a study of blood T cell repertoires in COVID-19. Using immunoSEQ multiplex PCR, the repertoire was profiled, and TCRdb retains in-frame clones only, with some absent. The sample has under 300,000 clones, about nine tenths seen once. Material for sequencing was peripheral blood. The receptors stem from a woman between 40 and 50 years old with acute or convalescent COVID-19.

The chain couples TRBV6-2 or TRBV6-3 to TRBJ2-2; TRBD2 aligns across 7 bases. The CDR3 loop spans 15 amino acids. CDR1 MNHEY and CDR2 SVGEGT come from the germline V gene. J was trimmed by 4 bases and V by 5 bases; bases with no gene match: 7. CDR3 loop: CASSQAGRATGELFF. For the CDR3, the DNA is TGTGCCAGCAGTCAAGCGGGGCGGGCCACCGGGGAGCTGTTTTTT.

The chain is built from TRBV9 and TRBJ1-6, with a tentative D call TRBD1 (5 bases). The germline V gene encodes CDR1 SGDLS and CDR2 YYNGEE. The CDR3 is made up of 16 amino acids. The germline V and J ends were trimmed by 4 bases and 6 bases, with 17 bases remaining between them. The chain's CDR3 is CASSPRIGGSNSPLHF. The CDR3, as DNA: TGTGCCAGCAGCCCCCGGATTGGGGGGAGTAATTCACCCCTCCACTTT.

The V call is TRBV29-1, the J call TRBJ2-5, with 8 positions matching TRBD1. Trimming removed 2 bases from V and 3 bases from J; junction bases left unmatched: 2. The CDR3 is 13 amino acids. The V gene's germline CDR1 is SQVTM and CDR2 ANQGSEA. The CDR3 loop reads CSVERGQEETQYF. CDR3 nucleotide sequence: TGCAGCGTTGAAAGGGGACAGGAAGAGACCCAGTACTTC. Drawing the rest from reference TRBV29-1 and TRBJ2-5, the complete variable domain is SAVISQKPSRDICQRGTSLTIQCQVDSQVTMMFWYRQQPGQSLTLIATANQGSEATYESGFVIDKFPISRPNLTFSTLTVSNMSPEDSSIYLCSVERGQEETQYFGPGTRLLVL.

The V call is TRBV14, the J call TRBJ2-1; possibly TRBD2 for D (6 bases). Trimming removed 11 bases from V and 8 bases from J, with 16 bases in between. Germline CDR1 and CDR2: SGHDN and FVKESK. The CDR3 length is 12 residues. In DNA, the CDR3 is TGTGCCGCGGGACCCGCCGGCGATGAGCAGTTCTTC. As protein: CAAGPAGDEQFF.